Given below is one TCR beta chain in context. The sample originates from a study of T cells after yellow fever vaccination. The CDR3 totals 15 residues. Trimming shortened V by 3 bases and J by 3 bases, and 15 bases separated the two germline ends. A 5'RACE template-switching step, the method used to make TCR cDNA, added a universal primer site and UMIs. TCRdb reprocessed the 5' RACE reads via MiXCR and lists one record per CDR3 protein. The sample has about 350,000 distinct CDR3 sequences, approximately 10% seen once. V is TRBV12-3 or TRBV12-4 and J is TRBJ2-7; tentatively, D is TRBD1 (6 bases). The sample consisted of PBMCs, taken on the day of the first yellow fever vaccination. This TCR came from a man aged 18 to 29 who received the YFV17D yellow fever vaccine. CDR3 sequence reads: CASSLGGGPGYEQYF. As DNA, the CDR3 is TGTGCCAGCAGTTTGGGTGGGGGCCCGGGCTACGAGCAGTACTTC.